A single sample is the source of the 7 T cell receptor beta chains below, sequenced in a study of blood T cell repertoires in COVID-19. Assay: immunoSEQ multiplex PCR; the TCRdb copy retains only in-frame clones and omits some. The repertoire holds 95,000 to 150,000 clones, with 86% as singletons. The sample comprised peripheral blood. The source is a man aged 35 to 55 with acute or convalescent COVID-19.

In its sample, this clone was seen once. The CDR3 bases are TGTGCTAGTGGTTTCTCCGGCAGGAACTCTGGGGCCAACGTCCTGACTTTC. Translated, it gives CASGFSGRNSGANVLTF. The chain links TRBV12-5 to TRBJ2-6; D unclear. Trimming took off 3 bases at V and 0 bases at J, with 12 bases between the two ends. CDR3 size: 17 residues. Germline V gene sequence: CDR1 LGHNT, CDR2 FRNRAP.

J is TRBJ1-2 and V is TRBV2; perhaps TRBD1 as D (5 bases). In germline, CDR1 is SNHLY, CDR2 FYNNEI. Trimming shortened V by 5 bases and J by 2 bases, and 15 bases separated the two germline ends. The CDR3 length is 15 residues. The CDR3 DNA is TGTGCCAGCAGTCCCATCGGGGGAGAGAACTATGGCTACACCTTC. Encoded protein: CASSPIGGENYGYTF. Full variable domain (remainder filled in from reference TRBV2 and TRBJ1-2): EPEVTQTPSHQVTQMGQEVILRCVPISNHLYFYWYRQILGQKVEFLVSFYNNEISEKSEIFDDQFSVERPDGSNFTLKIRSTKLEDSAMYFCASSPIGGENYGYTFGSGTRLTVV.

The V call is TRBV18, the J call TRBJ1-5; no reliable D call. The CDR3 length is 15 residues. Trimming stripped 6 bases from V and 6 bases from J, with 18 bases between. CDR1 and CDR2 (germline): KGHSH, LQKENI. CDR3 amino acids: CASSLLNREGQPQHF. As DNA, the CDR3 is TGTGCCAGCTCGCTACTAAACCGCGAAGGTCAGCCCCAGCATTTT. Full variable domain (remainder filled in from reference TRBV18 and TRBJ1-5): NAGVMQNPRHLVRRRGQEARLRCSPMKGHSHVYWYRQLPEEGLKFMVYLQKENIIDESGMPKERFSAEFPKEGPSILRIQQVVRGDSAAYFCASSLLNREGQPQHFGDGTRLSIL.

V and J are TRBV7-3 and TRBJ1-1; 8 bases are a match to TRBD1. The CDR3 length is 14 residues. After removal of 5 bases from V and 1 base from J, the junction contained 3 bases not matched to a gene. Germline assignment: CDR1 SGHTA and CDR2 FQGTGA. Here the CDR3 DNA reads TGTGCCAGCAGCCCAACAGGGGGGAACACTGAAGCTTTCTTT. This gives the protein CASSPTGGNTEAFF.

In its sample, this clone was seen a few times. The chain employs TRBV6-2 or TRBV6-3 and TRBJ1-5; D remains unclear. CDR1 is MNHEY, CDR2 SVGEGT, per germline. The V gene lost 1 base and the J gene lost 4 bases, with 8 bases spanning the gap. The CDR3 has 14 residues. The CDR3 nucleotides are TGTGCCAGCAGTTACTGGGGAGGGAATCAGCCCCAGCATTTT. Residues: CASSYWGGNQPQHF.

J is TRBJ2-7 and V is TRBV9; no definite D call. The CDR3 loop spans 13 amino acids. Germline V gene data show CDR1 as SGDLS and CDR2 as YYNGEE. V lost 0 bases and J 6 bases, leaving 10 bases between the germline ends. CDR3 region: CASSVEPKSEQYF. As DNA, the CDR3 is TGTGCCAGCAGCGTAGAGCCCAAGTCCGAGCAGTACTTC.

This chain links TRBV11-2 with TRBJ1-5; 8 bases align to TRBD1. The CDR3 consists of 17 residues. The germline V gene encodes CDR1 SGHAT and CDR2 FQNNGV. V lost 3 bases and J lost 3; bases outside the gene matches: 10. CDR3 region: CASSLGPPTGDNQPQHF. For the CDR3, the DNA is TGTGCCAGCAGCTTGGGGCCCCCGACAGGGGACAATCAGCCCCAGCATTTT.